These 30 T cell receptor beta chains share one sample of origin, sequenced in a study of blood T cell repertoires in COVID-19. Generated by immunoSEQ multiplex PCR, the TCRdb table keeps only in-frame clones and is missing some. The sample contains approximately 150,000 clones, roughly 84% of which appear only once. The source material was peripheral blood. These receptors came from a man aged 30-40 years with COVID-19, enrolled during active disease.

The genes are TRBV11-2 and TRBJ1-4; 9 bases map to TRBD1. This CDR3 contains 16 residues. Germline assignment: CDR1 SGHAT and CDR2 FQNNGV. J gave up 8 bases and V 4 bases, and 11 bases lay outside the gene matches. The CDR3 reads CASSSSQDRGGEKLFF. CDR3 DNA: TGTGCCAGCAGCTCCTCCCAGGACAGGGGAGGCGAAAAACTGTTTTTT.

The V gene is TRBV7-2, the J gene TRBJ2-3; possibly TRBD2 for D (6 bases). Germline CDR1 is SGHTA and CDR2 is FQGNSA. With 1 base removed from V and 7 bases from J, the gap between germline ends came to 15 bases. The CDR3 is 15 amino acids. CDR3 DNA sequence: TGTGCCAGCAGCTTAGAATACGGGAGATCGAATACGCAGTATTTT. Translating gives CASSLEYGRSNTQYF.

The chain uses TRBV5-1 and TRBJ2-7; 7 nucleotides match TRBD2. Germline V gene sequence: CDR1 SGHRS, CDR2 YFSETQ. Trimming at V came to 4 bases and at J to 1 base, leaving 8 bases not matched to a gene. CDR3 length equals 15 residues. This chain's CDR3 is CASSQRDTGSYEQYF. CDR3 nucleotides: TGCGCCAGCAGCCAGCGGGATACGGGTTCCTACGAGCAGTACTTC.

This clone was observed once. This chain joins TRBV19 and TRBJ2-7; weak D call: TRBD2 (5 bases). Trimming cost V 1 base and J 5 bases, with 21 bases left between them. CDR1 is LNHDA, CDR2 SQIVND, per germline (reference sequence). The CDR3 spans 17 residues. CDR3 residues: CASSIGKGRTGSDEQYF. CDR3 nucleotides: TGTGCCAGTAGTATAGGAAAGGGCAGGACGGGATCCGACGAGCAGTACTTC.

The sample holds a few counts of this clone. The chain uses TRBV24-1 and TRBJ1-5, with 9 bases that match TRBD1. The CDR3 consists of 16 residues. From germline, CDR1 is KGHDR and CDR2 SFDVKD. Unmatched junction bases numbered 7, after V lost 3 bases and J lost 5 bases. Here the CDR3 DNA reads TGTGCCACCAGTGATGTTACAGGGGGCTGGGATCAGCCCCAGCATTTT. Translating gives CATSDVTGGWDQPQHF.

CDR3 sequence (DNA): TGTGCCAGTAGTATAGAGTACGGCGGGGAGCTGTTTTTT. Translating it yields CASSIEYGGELFF. The genes are TRBV19 and TRBJ2-2; D is unclear. Germline lookup yields CDR1 LNHDA and CDR2 SQIVND (reference sequence). Trimming shortened V by 0 bases and J by 7 bases, and 6 bases separated the two germline ends. The CDR3 is 13 amino acids.

V usage is TRBV7-2 and J usage is TRBJ2-7, with TRBD2 matching 8 bases. CDR3 length: 14 amino acids. The J segment lost 2 bases and the V segment lost 0 bases, leaving 0 bases of the junction unmatched. Germline V lookup: CDR1 SGHTA, CDR2 FQGNSA. The CDR3 region is CASSLARGAYEQYF. CDR3 nucleotides: TGTGCCAGCAGCTTAGCGCGGGGGGCCTACGAGCAGTACTTC. Filled out from reference TRBV7-2 and TRBJ2-7, the complete variable domain reads GAGVSQSPSNKVTEKGKDVELRCDPISGHTALYWYRQSLGQGLEFLIYFQGNSAPDKSGLPSDRFSAERTGGSVSTLTIQRTQQEDSAVYLCASSLARGAYEQYFGPGTRLTVT.

V gene TRBV2 combines with J gene TRBJ2-1; 11 positions agree with TRBD2. Unmatched junction bases numbered 6, after V lost 10 bases and J lost 4 bases. CDR1 and CDR2 (germline): SNHLY, FYNNEI. The CDR3 length is 14 residues. The CDR3 loop is CAIATSGIYNEQFF. The CDR3 DNA is TGTGCCATCGCGACTAGCGGGATATACAATGAGCAGTTCTTC.

In DNA, the CDR3 is TGTGCCAGCAGCTCCAGGGTAAACGAGCAGTACTTC. This codes for CASSSRVNEQYF. This chain uses TRBV27 with TRBJ2-7; D perhaps matches TRBD1 (5 bases). Trimming pared 6 bases from V and 5 bases from J, leaving 11 bases between. Germline-derived CDR1 and CDR2 are MNHEY and SMNVEV (reference sequence). The length of the CDR3 is 12 residues.

The chain uses TRBV19 and TRBJ1-5; D may be TRBD1 (5 bases). Trimming left V 4 bases short and J 7 bases short, with 20 bases between. Germline V CDR1 and CDR2: LNHDA, SQIVND (reference sequence). This CDR3 comprises 16 residues. The CDR3 DNA follows: TGTGCCAGTAGTACGACAGCCGGGCTCCCTGGGCAGCCCCAGCATTTT. As protein: CASSTTAGLPGQPQHF.

The V call is TRBV6-1, the J call TRBJ1-5; no reliable D call. The germline V and J ends were trimmed by 2 bases and 3 bases, with 11 bases remaining between them. Germline V gene sequence: CDR1 MNHNS, CDR2 SASEGT. The CDR3 is 15 amino acids. The CDR3, as DNA: TGTGCCAGCAGTGAACCCACAGAGCTCAATCAGCCCCAGCATTTT. Translating gives CASSEPTELNQPQHF.

The V and J genes are TRBV27 and TRBJ2-7; TRBD1 aligns across 8 bases. CDR1 is MNHEY and CDR2 is SMNVEV in the germline V gene (reference sequence). The V and J ends lost 5 bases and 4 bases, in that order; junction bases with no gene match: 7. The CDR3 contains 14 residues. The CDR3 DNA sequence: TGTGCCAGCAGTAGAACAGGGGGAAAGTACGAGCAGTACTTC. It codes for CASSRTGGKYEQYF.

The chain links TRBV6-5 to TRBJ2-1; 14 bases match TRBD2. The CDR3 spans 16 residues. Germline assignment: CDR1 MNHEY and CDR2 SVGAGI. The trim removed 0 bases at V and 10 bases at J, leaving 5 bases unmatched. CDR3 nucleotides: TGTGCCAGCAGTTACTCAGGGACTAGCGGGAGATTAGAGCAGTTCTTC. This translates into CASSYSGTSGRLEQFF.

This chain joins TRBV25-1 and TRBJ2-7, with D perhaps TRBD2 (6 bases). The CDR3 spans 17 residues. Germline assignment: CDR1 MGHDK and CDR2 SYGVNS. The ends were cut back, 2 bases at V and 0 bases at J, with 17 bases in the middle. CDR3 loop: CASSEGGFRQLSYEQYF. The DNA of the CDR3 is TGTGCCAGCAGTGAAGGGGGGTTCAGGCAGCTCTCCTACGAGCAGTACTTC.

This chain uses TRBV5-1 with TRBJ2-3; D perhaps matches TRBD2 (5 bases). With 2 bases removed from V and 3 bases from J, the gap between germline ends came to 13 bases. This CDR3 region has 15 residues. Germline loops: CDR1 SGHRS, CDR2 YFSETQ. The CDR3 protein is CASSLEGSGTDTQYF. The CDR3 nucleotides read TGCGCCAGCAGCTTAGAGGGCTCGGGGACAGATACGCAGTATTTT.

This chain links TRBV4-3 with TRBJ2-7, with D tentatively TRBD2 (6 bases). Germline assignment: CDR1 LGHNA and CDR2 YSLEER. This CDR3 region has 15 residues. The V end was cut by 0 bases, the J end by 2 bases, with 11 bases between. CDR3 bases: TGCGCCAGCAGCCAAGATTCTAGCGAGACCTACGAGCAGTACTTC. This gives the protein CASSQDSSETYEQYF.

The chain recombines TRBV25-1 with TRBJ2-5, with D possibly being TRBD2 (6 bases). CDR3 length equals 17 residues. In germline, CDR1 is MGHDK, CDR2 SYGVNS. V gave up 3 bases and J gave up 0 bases, with 17 bases separating them. CDR3 residues: CASSDLPLQRDQETQYF. The CDR3 DNA sequence: TGTGCCAGCAGTGACTTACCATTGCAGCGGGACCAAGAGACCCAGTACTTC.

The chain carries TRBV19 and TRBJ2-5, with D possibly being TRBD2 (6 bases). CDR3 length equals 14 residues. The germline V gene has CDR1 LNHDA and CDR2 SQIVND (reference sequence). Between the trimmed V and J ends, which lost 6 bases and 0 bases, there was a span of 11 bases. CDR3 sequence reads: CASRNRDYQETQYF. The CDR3 DNA is TGTGCCAGTAGAAACCGGGACTACCAAGAGACCCAGTACTTC. Full variable domain (missing parts from reference TRBV19 and TRBJ2-5): DGGITQSPKYLFRKEGQNVTLSCEQNLNHDAMYWYRQDPGQGLRLIYYSQIVNDFQKGDIAEGYSVSREKKESFPLTVTSAQKNPTAFYLCASRNRDYQETQYFGPGTRLLVL.

Note on this clone: Other DNA sequences in this specimen translate into the identical CDR3. The chain joins TRBV24-1 to TRBJ2-3; 7 nucleotides agree with TRBD1. Germline CDR1 KGHDR, CDR2 SFDVKD. With V trimmed by 6 bases and J by 5 bases, 4 bases remained unmatched. This CDR3 region has 13 residues. CDR3 DNA sequence: TGTGCCACCAGTAGACAGGGAGTAGATACGCAGTATTTT. It encodes CATSRQGVDTQYF.

This chain joins TRBV27 and TRBJ2-7; 7 positions match TRBD1. CDR3 length equals 14 residues. Trimming removed 6 bases from V and 4 bases from J; junction bases left unmatched: 9. Germline CDR1 is MNHEY and CDR2 is SMNVEV (reference sequence). CDR3 amino acids: CASSPPGQLYEQYF. The CDR3 DNA follows: TGTGCCAGCAGCCCGCCGGGACAGTTATACGAGCAGTACTTC.

The chain recombines TRBV19 with TRBJ2-1; possible D gene TRBD1, 5 bases. Germline V gene sequence: CDR1 LNHDA, CDR2 SQIVND (reference sequence). The length of the CDR3 is 13 residues. Trimming cost V 5 bases and J 8 bases, with 13 bases left between them. The CDR3 DNA follows: TGTGCCAGTAGTCAGGGAAGGACCTATGAGCAGTTCTTC. It specifies CASSQGRTYEQFF.

The chain uses TRBV6-5 and TRBJ1-2; D uncertain. The CDR3 length is 13 residues. V shed 7 bases and J shed 5 bases, with 14 bases lying between them. CDR1 and CDR2 (germline): MNHEY, SVGAGI. CDR3 in amino acids: CASNKGGPYGYTF. CDR3 DNA: TGTGCCAGCAATAAGGGCGGGCCTTATGGCTACACCTTC.

CDR3 sequence (DNA): TGTGCCACCAGCAGAGCGATGGACAGGGCTCATGGCTACACCTTC. Protein: CATSRAMDRAHGYTF. This sequence joins TRBV15 and TRBJ1-2, with 8 bases lining up with TRBD1. The CDR3 contains 15 residues. Germline values: CDR1 LNHNV, CDR2 YYDKDF (reference sequence). V dropped 1 base and J dropped 6; count of bases not matched to a gene: 7.

CDR3 residues: CASSRTGNQPQHF. CDR3 nucleotides: TGTGCCAGCAGCCGGACAGGCAATCAGCCCCAGCATTTT. This sequence joins TRBV11-2 and TRBJ1-5, with D possibly being TRBD1 (6 bases). CDR1 SGHAT and CDR2 FQNNGV come from the germline V gene. Trimming took off 5 bases at V and 2 bases at J, with 7 bases between the two ends. The CDR3 is 13 amino acids.

The chain couples TRBV7-5 to TRBJ1-1. TRBV7-5 is labeled a pseudogene. This CDR3 has 14 amino acids. This CDR3 reads CARSGGGVDTEAFF. CDR3 in DNA: TGTGCCCGGTCCGGCGGAGGGGTGGACACTGAAGCTTTCTTT.

The chain uses TRBV10-1 and TRBJ2-7; 15 positions agree with TRBD2. Germline trimming cut 5 bases from V and 3 bases from J; bases unmatched to any gene: 2. This CDR3 contains 15 residues. The germline gives CDR1 WNHNN, CDR2 SYGVQD (reference sequence). CDR3 in DNA: TGCGCCAGCAGTCCGGGACTAGCGGGAGGCTACGAGCAGTACTTC. It translates to CASSPGLAGGYEQYF.

The rearrangement links TRBV10-3 to TRBJ2-5; TRBD1 matches 9 bases. This CDR3 contains 14 residues. After removal of 7 bases from V and 4 bases from J, the junction contained 7 bases not matched to a gene. Germline-derived CDR1 and CDR2 are ENHRY and SYGVKD. The CDR3 region is CAIKGGTGSETQYF. In DNA, the CDR3 is TGTGCCATCAAAGGTGGGACAGGGTCAGAGACCCAGTACTTC.

The chain employs TRBV27 and TRBJ2-1; no definite D call. The germline CDR1 and CDR2 sequences are MNHEY and SMNVEV (reference sequence). CDR3 length: 13 residues. The V end lost 3 bases, the J end lost 6 bases, and 9 bases lay between the germline ends. The CDR3 bases are TGTGCCAGCAGTTTGTGGAGAACCAATGAGCAGTTCTTC. It codes for CASSLWRTNEQFF.

The chain employs TRBV13 and TRBJ2-7, with 13 nucleotides matching TRBD2. The CDR3 length is 15 residues. Germline-derived CDR1 and CDR2 are PRHDT and FYEKMQ (reference sequence). J gave up 6 bases and V 5 bases, and 7 bases lay outside the gene matches. The DNA of the CDR3 is TGTGCCAGCAGCCCCAGGACTAGCGGGAGAGGCGAGCAGTACTTC. It is translated as CASSPRTSGRGEQYF.

The chain couples TRBV19 to TRBJ2-3; D unresolved. CDR3 length equals 14 residues. Germline assignment: CDR1 LNHDA and CDR2 SQIVND (reference sequence). V shed 5 bases and J shed 0 bases, with 9 bases lying between them. The CDR3 reads CASSWSSSTDTQYF. In nucleotides, the CDR3 is TGTGCCAGTAGTTGGAGCAGTAGCACAGATACGCAGTATTTT.